This T cell receptor beta chain was profiled in a study of cytomegalovirus exposure and HLA in healthy donors. Study-level information: T cells numbering around 170 million yielded 100 million to 120 million unique TCR beta sequences in an earlier analysis.

Overall study findings and caveats: There were some V segments, including TRBV6-2 and TRBV6-3, excluded as indistinguishable.

This clone appeared once. Antigen unknown. The PCR contained 60 Vbeta and 13 Jbeta primers. The assay was immunoSEQ multiplex PCR, and TCRdb's table has in-frame clones only and misses some. This table has some 150,000 clones, about 60% appearing once. The CDR3 contains 18 residues. Trimming removed 7 bases from V and 1 base from J; junction bases left unmatched: 16. Germline CDR1 LNHDA, CDR2 SQIVND (reference sequence). The chain employs TRBV19 and TRBJ1-1, with 9 bases aligning to TRBD1. The clonotype comes from an older woman in good health and CMV-seropositive. The sample consisted of PBMCs. The CDR3 reads CASNPGTGRGWGNTEAFF. The CDR3 DNA follows: TGTGCCAGTAACCCCGGGACAGGGAGGGGATGGGGGAACACTGAAGCTTTCTTT.